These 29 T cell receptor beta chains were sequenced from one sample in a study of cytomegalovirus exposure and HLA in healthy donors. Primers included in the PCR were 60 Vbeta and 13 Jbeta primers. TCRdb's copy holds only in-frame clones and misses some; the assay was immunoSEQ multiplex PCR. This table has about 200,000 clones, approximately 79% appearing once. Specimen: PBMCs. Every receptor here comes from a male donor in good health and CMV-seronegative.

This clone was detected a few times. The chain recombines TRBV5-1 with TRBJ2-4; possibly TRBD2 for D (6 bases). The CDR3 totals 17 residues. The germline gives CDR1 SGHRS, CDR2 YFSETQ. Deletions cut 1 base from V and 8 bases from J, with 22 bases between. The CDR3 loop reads CASSLLPGSQPGDIQYF. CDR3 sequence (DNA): TGCGCCAGCAGCTTGCTCCCCGGTAGCCAACCGGGGGACATTCAGTACTTC.

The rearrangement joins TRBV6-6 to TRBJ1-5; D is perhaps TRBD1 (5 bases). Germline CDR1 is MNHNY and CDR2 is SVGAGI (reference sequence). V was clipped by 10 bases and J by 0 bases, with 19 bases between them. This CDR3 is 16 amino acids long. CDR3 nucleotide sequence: TGTGCCACACACCTCGGGGACTTCTATAGCAATCAGCCCCAGCATTTT. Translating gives CATHLGDFYSNQPQHF.

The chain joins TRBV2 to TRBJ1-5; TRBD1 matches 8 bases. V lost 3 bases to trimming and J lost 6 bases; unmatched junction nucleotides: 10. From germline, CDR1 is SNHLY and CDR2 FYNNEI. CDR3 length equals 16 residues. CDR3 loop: CASSEDQGALGQPQHF. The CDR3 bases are TGTGCCAGCAGTGAGGATCAGGGGGCGCTTGGTCAGCCCCAGCATTTT.

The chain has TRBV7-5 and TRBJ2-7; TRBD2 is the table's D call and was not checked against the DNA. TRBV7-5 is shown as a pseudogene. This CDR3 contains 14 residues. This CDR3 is CVRSLGRELGEQYF. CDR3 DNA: TGTGTCAGAAGCTTAGGGCGGGAGTTAGGCGAGCAGTACTTC.

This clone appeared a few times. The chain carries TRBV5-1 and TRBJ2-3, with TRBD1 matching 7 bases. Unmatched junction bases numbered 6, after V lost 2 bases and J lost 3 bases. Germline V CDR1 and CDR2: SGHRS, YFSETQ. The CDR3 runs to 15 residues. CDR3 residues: CASSFGQDRTDTQYF. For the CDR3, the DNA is TGCGCCAGCAGCTTCGGACAGGACAGGACAGATACGCAGTATTTT.

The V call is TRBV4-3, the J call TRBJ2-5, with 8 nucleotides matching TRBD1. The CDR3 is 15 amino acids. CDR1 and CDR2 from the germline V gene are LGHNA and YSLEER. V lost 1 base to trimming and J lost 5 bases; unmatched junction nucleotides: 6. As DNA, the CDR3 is TGCGCCAGCAGCCAAGGCCCAGGGGGCGAGGAGACCCAGTACTTC. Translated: CASSQGPGGEETQYF.

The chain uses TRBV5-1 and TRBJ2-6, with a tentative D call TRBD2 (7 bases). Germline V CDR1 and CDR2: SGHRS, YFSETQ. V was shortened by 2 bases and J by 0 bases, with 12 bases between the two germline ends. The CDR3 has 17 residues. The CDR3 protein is CASSFGGLSSGANVLTF. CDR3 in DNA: TGCGCCAGCAGCTTCGGGGGGCTAAGCTCTGGGGCCAACGTCCTGACTTTC.

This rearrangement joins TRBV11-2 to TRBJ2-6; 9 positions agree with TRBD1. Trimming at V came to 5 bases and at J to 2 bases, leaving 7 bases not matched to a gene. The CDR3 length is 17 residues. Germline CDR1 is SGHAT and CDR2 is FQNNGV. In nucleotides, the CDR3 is TGTGCCAGCAGCCAGGGACAGGGCCTCGCTGGGGCCAACGTCCTGACTTTC. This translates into CASSQGQGLAGANVLTF.

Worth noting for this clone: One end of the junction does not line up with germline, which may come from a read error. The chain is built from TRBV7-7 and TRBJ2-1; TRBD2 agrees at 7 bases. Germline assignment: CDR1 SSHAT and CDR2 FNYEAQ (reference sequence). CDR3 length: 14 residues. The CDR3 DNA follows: TGTGCTAGCAGCTTATCGGGGGGTTCAAATGAGCAGTTCTTC. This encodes CASSLSGGSNEQFF.

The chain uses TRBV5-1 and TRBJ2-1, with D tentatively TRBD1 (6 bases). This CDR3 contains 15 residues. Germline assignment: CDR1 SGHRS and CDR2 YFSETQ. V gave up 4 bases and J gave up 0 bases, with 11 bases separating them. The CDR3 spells CASSRGTTSYNEQFF. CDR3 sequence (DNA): TGCGCCAGCAGCCGAGGGACAACCTCCTACAATGAGCAGTTCTTC.

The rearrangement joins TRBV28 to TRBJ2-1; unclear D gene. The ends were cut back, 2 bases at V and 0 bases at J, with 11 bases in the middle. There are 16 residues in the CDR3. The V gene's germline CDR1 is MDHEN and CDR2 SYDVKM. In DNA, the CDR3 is TGTGCCAGCAGTTTAGAACTAAGGCCCTCCTACAATGAGCAGTTCTTC. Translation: CASSLELRPSYNEQFF. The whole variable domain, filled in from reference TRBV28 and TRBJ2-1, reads DVKVTQSSRYLVKRTGEKVFLECVQDMDHENMFWYRQDPGLGLRLIYFSYDVKMKEKGDIPEGYSVSREKKERFSLILESASTNQTSMYLCASSLELRPSYNEQFFGPGTRLTVL.

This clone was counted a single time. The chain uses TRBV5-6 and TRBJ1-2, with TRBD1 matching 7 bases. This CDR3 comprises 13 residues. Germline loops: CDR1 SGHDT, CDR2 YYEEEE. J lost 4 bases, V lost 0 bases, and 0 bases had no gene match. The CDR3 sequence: CASSLEGAYGYTF. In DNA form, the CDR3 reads TGTGCCAGCAGCTTGGAGGGGGCCTATGGCTACACCTTC.

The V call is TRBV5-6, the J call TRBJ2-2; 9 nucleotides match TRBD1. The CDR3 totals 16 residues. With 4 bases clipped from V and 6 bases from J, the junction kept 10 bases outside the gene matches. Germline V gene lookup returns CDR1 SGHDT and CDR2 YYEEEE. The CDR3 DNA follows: TGTGCCAGCAGCCACAGGGGGCACACTGTTCCCGGGGAGCTGTTTTTT. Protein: CASSHRGHTVPGELFF.

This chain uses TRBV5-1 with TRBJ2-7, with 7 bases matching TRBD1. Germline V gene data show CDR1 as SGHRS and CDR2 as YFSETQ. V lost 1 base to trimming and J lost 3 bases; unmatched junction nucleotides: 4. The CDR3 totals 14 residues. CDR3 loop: CASSLKGAGYEQYF. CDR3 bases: TGCGCCAGCAGCTTGAAGGGGGCAGGCTACGAGCAGTACTTC.

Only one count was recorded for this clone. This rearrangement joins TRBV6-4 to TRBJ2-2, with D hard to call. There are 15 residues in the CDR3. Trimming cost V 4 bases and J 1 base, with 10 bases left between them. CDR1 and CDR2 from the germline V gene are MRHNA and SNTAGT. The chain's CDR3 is CASSATVENTGELFF. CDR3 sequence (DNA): TGTGCCAGCAGTGCAACAGTGGAGAACACCGGGGAGCTGTTTTTT.

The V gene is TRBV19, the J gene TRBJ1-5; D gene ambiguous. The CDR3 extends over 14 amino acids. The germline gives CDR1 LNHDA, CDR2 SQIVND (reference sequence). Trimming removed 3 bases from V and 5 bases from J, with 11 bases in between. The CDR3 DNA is TGTGCCAGTAGTATCGATACAGATTATCAGCCCCAGCATTTT. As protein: CASSIDTDYQPQHF.

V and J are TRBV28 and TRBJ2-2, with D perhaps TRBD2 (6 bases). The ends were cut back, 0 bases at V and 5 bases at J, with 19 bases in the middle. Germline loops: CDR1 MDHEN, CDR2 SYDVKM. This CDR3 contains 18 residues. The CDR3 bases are TGTGCCAGCAGTTTATGGTCCGCCCGAAGCGGAGGGACCGGGGAGCTGTTTTTT. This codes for CASSLWSARSGGTGELFF. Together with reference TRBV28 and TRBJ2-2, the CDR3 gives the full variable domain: DVKVTQSSRYLVKRTGEKVFLECVQDMDHENMFWYRQDPGLGLRLIYFSYDVKMKEKGDIPEGYSVSREKKERFSLILESASTNQTSMYLCASSLWSARSGGTGELFFGEGSRLTVL.

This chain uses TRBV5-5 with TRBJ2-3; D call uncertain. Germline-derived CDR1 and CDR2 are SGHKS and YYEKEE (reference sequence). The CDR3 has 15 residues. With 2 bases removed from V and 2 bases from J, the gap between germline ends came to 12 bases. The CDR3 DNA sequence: TGTGCCAGCAGCTTAAATCCAACCTACACAGATACGCAGTATTTT. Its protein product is CASSLNPTYTDTQYF.

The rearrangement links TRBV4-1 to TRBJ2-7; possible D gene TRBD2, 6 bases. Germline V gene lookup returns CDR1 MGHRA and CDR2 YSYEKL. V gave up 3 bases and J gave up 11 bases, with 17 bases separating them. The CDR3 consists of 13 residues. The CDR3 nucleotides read TGCGCCAGCAGCCAGGGGGGACGATTGAGCAAGTACTTC. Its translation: CASSQGGRLSKYF.

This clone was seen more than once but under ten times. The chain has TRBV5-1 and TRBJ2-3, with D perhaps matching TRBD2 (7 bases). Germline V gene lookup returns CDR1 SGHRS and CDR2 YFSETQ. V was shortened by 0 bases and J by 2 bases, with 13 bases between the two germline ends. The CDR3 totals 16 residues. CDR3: CASSLGQGTNTDTQYF. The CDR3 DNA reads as TGCGCCAGCAGCTTGGGGCAGGGGACTAACACAGATACGCAGTATTTT.

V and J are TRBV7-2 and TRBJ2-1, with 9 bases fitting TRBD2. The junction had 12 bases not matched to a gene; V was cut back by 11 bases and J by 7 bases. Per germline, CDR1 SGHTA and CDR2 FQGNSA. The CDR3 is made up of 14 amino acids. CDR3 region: CAPSRGGAANEQFF. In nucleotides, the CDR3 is TGTGCCCCCTCACGCGGGGGGGCTGCGAATGAGCAGTTCTTC. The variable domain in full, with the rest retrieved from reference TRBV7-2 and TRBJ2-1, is GAGVSQSPSNKVTEKGKDVELRCDPISGHTALYWYRQSLGQGLEFLIYFQGNSAPDKSGLPSDRFSAERTGGSVSTLTIQRTQQEDSAVYLCAPSRGGAANEQFFGPGTRLTVL.

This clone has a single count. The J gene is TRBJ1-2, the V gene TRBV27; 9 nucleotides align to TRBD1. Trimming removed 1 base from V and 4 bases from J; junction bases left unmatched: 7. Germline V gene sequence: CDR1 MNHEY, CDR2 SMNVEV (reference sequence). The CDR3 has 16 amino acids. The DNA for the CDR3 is TGTGCCAGCAGTTTATTATGGACAGGGGACGGCTATGGCTACACCTTC. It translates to CASSLLWTGDGYGYTF.

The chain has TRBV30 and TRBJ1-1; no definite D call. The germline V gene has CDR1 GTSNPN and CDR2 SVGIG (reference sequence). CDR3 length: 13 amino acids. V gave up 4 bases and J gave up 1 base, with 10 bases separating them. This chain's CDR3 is CAWTAGGNTEAFF. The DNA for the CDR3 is TGTGCCTGGACAGCTGGCGGGAACACTGAAGCTTTCTTT. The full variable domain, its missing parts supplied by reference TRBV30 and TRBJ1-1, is SQTIHQWPATLVQPVGSPLSLECTVEGTSNPNLYWYRQAAGRGLQLLFYSVGIGQISSEVPQNLSASRPQDRQFILSSKKLLLSDSGFYLCAWTAGGNTEAFFGQGTRLTVV.

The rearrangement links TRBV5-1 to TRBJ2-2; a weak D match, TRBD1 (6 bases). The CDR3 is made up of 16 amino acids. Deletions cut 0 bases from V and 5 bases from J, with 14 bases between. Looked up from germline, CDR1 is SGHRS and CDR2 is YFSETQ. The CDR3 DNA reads TGCGCCAGCAGCTTGGAGACAGGCCCCCAAACCGGGGAGCTGTTTTTT. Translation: CASSLETGPQTGELFF.

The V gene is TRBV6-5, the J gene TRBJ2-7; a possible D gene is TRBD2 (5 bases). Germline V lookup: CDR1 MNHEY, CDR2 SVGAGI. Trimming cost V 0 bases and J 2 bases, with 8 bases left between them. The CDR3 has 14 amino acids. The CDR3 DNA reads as TGTGCCAGCAGTTACTCGAAACTAGCCTACGAGCAGTACTTC. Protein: CASSYSKLAYEQYF.

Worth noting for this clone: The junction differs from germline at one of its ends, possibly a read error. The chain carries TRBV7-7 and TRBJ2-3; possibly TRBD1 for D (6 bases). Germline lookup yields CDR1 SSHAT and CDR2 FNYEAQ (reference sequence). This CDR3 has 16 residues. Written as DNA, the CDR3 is TGTGCTAGCAGCCGCGGGCTCTCAGGGGGCACAGATACGCAGTATTTT. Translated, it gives CASSRGLSGGTDTQYF.

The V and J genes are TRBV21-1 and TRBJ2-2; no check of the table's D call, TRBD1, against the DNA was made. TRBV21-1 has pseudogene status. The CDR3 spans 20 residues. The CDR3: CASSERLRDRGPPNTGELFF. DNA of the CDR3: TGTGCCAGCAGCGAAAGGCTCCGGGACAGGGGTCCTCCGAACACCGGGGAGCTGTTTTTT.

This chain's CDR3 is CASSTLGQGSTDTQYF. CDR3 coding DNA: TGTGCCAGTAGTACCTTAGGACAGGGTAGCACAGATACGCAGTATTTT. The genes are TRBV19 and TRBJ2-3; 8 positions agree with TRBD1. Germline-derived CDR1 and CDR2 are LNHDA and SQIVND (reference sequence). This CDR3 has 16 residues. J lost 0 bases, V lost 4 bases, and 6 bases had no gene match. Together with reference TRBV19 and TRBJ2-3, the CDR3 gives the full variable domain: DGGITQSPKYLFRKEGQNVTLSCEQNLNHDAMYWYRQDPGQGLRLIYYSQIVNDFQKGDIAEGYSVSREKKESFPLTVTSAQKNPTAFYLCASSTLGQGSTDTQYFGPGTRLTVL.

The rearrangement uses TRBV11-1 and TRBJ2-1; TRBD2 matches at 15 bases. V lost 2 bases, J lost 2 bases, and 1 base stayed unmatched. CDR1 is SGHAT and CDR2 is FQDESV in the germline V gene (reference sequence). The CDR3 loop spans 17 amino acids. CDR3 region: CASSLRTSGRAYNEQFF. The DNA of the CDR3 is TGTGCCAGCAGCTTAAGGACTAGCGGGAGGGCCTACAATGAGCAGTTCTTC.